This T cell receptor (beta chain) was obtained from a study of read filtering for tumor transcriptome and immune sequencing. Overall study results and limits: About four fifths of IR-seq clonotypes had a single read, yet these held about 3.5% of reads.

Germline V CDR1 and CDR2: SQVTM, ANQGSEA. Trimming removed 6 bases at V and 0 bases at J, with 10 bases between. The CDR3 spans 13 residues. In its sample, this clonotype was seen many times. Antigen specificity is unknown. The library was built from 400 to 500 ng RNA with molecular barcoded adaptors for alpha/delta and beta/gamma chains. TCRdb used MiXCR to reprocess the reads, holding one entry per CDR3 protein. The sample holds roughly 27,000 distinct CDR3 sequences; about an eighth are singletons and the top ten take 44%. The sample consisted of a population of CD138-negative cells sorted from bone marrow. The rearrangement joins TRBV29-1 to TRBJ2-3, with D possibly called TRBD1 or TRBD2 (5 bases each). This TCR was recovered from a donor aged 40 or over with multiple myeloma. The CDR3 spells CSVRDASTDTQYF. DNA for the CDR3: TGCAGCGTCCGGGACGCCAGCACAGATACGCAGTATTTT.